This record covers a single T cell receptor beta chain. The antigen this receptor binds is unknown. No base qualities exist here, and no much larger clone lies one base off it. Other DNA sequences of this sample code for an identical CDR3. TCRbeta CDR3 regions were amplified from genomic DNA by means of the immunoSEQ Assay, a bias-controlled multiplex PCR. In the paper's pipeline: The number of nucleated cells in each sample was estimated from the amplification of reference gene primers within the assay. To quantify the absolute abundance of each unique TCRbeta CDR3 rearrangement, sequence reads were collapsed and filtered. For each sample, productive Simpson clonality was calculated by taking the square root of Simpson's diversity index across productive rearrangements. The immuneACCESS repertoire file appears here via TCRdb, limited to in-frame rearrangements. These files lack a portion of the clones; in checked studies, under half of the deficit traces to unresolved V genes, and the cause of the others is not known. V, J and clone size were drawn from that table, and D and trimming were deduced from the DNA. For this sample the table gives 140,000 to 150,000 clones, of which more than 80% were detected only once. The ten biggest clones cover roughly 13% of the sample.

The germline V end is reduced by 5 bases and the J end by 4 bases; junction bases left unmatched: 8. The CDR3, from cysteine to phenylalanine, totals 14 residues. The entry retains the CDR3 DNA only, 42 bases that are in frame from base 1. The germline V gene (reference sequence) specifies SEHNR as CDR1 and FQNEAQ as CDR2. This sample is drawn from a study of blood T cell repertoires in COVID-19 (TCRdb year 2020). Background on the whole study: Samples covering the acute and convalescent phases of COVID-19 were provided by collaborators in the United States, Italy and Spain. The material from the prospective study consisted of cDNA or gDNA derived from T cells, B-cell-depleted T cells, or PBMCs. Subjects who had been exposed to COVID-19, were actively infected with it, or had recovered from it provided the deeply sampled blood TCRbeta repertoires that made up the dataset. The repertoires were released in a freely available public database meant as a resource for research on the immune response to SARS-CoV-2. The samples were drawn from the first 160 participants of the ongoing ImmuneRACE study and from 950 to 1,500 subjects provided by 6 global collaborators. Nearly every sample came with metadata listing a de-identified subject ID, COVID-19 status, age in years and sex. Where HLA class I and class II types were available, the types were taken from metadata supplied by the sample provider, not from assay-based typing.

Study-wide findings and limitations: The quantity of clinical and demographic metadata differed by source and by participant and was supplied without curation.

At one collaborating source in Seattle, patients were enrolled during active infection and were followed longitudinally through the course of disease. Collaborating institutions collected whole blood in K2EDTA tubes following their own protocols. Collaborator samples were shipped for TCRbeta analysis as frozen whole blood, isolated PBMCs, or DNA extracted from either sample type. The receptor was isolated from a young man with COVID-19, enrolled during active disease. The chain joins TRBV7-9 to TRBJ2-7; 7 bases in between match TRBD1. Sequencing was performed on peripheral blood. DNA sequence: TGTGCCAGCAGCCCAAGGGACAGAGATTACGAGCAGTACTTC. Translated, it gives CASSPRDRDYEQYF.